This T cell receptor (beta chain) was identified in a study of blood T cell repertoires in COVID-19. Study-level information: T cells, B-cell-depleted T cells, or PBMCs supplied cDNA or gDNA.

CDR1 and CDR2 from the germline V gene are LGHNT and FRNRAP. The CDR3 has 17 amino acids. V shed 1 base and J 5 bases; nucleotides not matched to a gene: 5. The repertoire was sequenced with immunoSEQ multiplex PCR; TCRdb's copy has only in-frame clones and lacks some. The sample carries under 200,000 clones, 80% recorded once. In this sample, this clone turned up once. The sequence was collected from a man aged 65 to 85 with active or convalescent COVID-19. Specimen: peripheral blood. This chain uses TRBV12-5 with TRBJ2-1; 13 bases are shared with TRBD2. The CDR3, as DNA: TGTGCTAGTGGTTTGGGAAATGGACTAGCGGGGGACAATGAGCAGTTCTTC. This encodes CASGLGNGLAGDNEQFF.